These 31 T cell receptor beta chains originate from one sample sequenced in a study of CD8+ T cells in alopecia areata. Treatment noted: oral pan-JAK inhibitor, 5-10 mg twice daily. Patients with alopecia areata provided lesional scalp punch biopsies as well as peripheral blood. The sequencing template was cDNA reverse transcribed from extracted RNA. Clones were read by immunoSEQ multiplex PCR, and TCRdb kept only the in-frame ones, dropping some. The table includes fewer than 4,500 clones, 69% detected once. The specimen was skin, collected at week 24, from a patient treated with tofacitinib. The receptor source for this set is a human donor with alopecia areata.

This sequence joins TRBV2 and TRBJ1-1; tentatively, D is TRBD1 (6 bases). V was clipped by 6 bases and J by 4 bases, with 12 bases between them. Germline loops: CDR1 SNHLY, CDR2 FYNNEI. CDR3 length: 13 amino acids. The CDR3 DNA is TGTGCCAGCAGAGGACAGTACTTCACTGAAGCTTTCTTT. As protein: CASRGQYFTEAFF.

This clone was recorded a few times. In DNA form, the CDR3 reads TGTGCCAGCAGTTCCTGGGACAGGGGGCATGAAAAACTGTTTTTT. It is translated as CASSSWDRGHEKLFF. V gene TRBV6-5 combines with J gene TRBJ1-4; 12 bases fit TRBD1. The CDR3 spans 15 residues. Trimming cost V 4 bases and J 6 bases; bases outside gene matches: 3. In germline, CDR1 is MNHEY, CDR2 SVGAGI.

The chain joins TRBV28 to TRBJ2-3; D gene unclear. Germline V gene lookup returns CDR1 MDHEN and CDR2 SYDVKM. The CDR3 sequence is 11 residues long. V was clipped by 6 bases and J by 2 bases, with 3 bases between them. Written as DNA, the CDR3 is TGTGCCAGCAGGTACACAGATACGCAGTATTTT. Translated, it gives CASRYTDTQYF.

This chain uses TRBV10-3 with TRBJ1-3; D perhaps matches TRBD1 (5 bases). V gave up 3 bases and J gave up 2 bases, with 11 bases separating them. The CDR3 loop spans 15 amino acids. Germline V gives CDR1 ENHRY, CDR2 SYGVKD. This CDR3 reads CAISDRGRAGNTIYF. The CDR3 bases are TGTGCCATCAGTGATCGGGGGAGAGCTGGAAACACCATATATTTT.

The CDR3 coding sequence is TGTGCCAGCAGCTTAGCGTCCGGGACAGGGACCTACGAGCAGTACTTC. Translating gives CASSLASGTGTYEQYF. This chain uses TRBV7-2 with TRBJ2-7; 9 bases map to TRBD1. The ends lost 0 bases at V and 2 bases at J; junction bases unmatched: 5. The CDR3 runs to 16 residues. Looked up from germline, CDR1 is SGHTA and CDR2 is FQGNSA.

The chain uses TRBV20-1 and TRBJ2-7; D call uncertain. This CDR3 is 10 amino acids long. Between the trimmed V and J ends, which lost 5 bases and 3 bases, there was a span of 5 bases. Germline CDR1 and CDR2: DFQATT and SNEGSKA (reference sequence). CDR3 sequence (DNA): TGCAGTGCTGGTAGCTACGAGCAGTACTTC. It codes for CSAGSYEQYF.

The CDR3 region is CAWSVLNSEAFF. CDR3 bases: TGTGCCTGGAGTGTACTTAACTCTGAAGCTTTCTTT. The chain uses TRBV30 and TRBJ1-1; D ambiguous. Trimming took 0 bases from V and 6 from J, leaving 8 bases between them. Germline V gene sequence: CDR1 GTSNPN, CDR2 SVGIG (reference sequence). The CDR3 loop spans 12 amino acids. Full variable domain (rest looked up from reference TRBV30 and TRBJ1-1): SQTIHQWPATLVQPVGSPLSLECTVEGTSNPNLYWYRQAAGRGLQLLFYSVGIGQISSEVPQNLSASRPQDRQFILSSKKLLLSDSGFYLCAWSVLNSEAFFGQGTRLTVV.

This chain uses TRBV5-5 with TRBJ1-6; D gene uncertain. Germline-derived CDR1 and CDR2 are SGHKS and YYEKEE (reference sequence). V shed 2 bases and J shed 6 bases, with 12 bases lying between them. The CDR3 spans 15 residues. The CDR3 nucleotides are TGTGCCAGCAGCTTAGGACTGAGGCTTAATTCACCCCTCCACTTT. It specifies CASSLGLRLNSPLHF.

The chain joins TRBV21-1 to TRBJ2-1; TRBD2 is the table's D call, not checked against the DNA. TRBV21-1 is annotated as a pseudogene. The CDR3 contains 14 residues. The CDR3 here is CASSKVGRRDEQFF. The CDR3 region has the DNA TGTGCCAGCAGCAAAGTCGGGAGAAGGGATGAGCAGTTCTTC.

This clone was recorded a few times. The gene calls are TRBV23-1 and TRBJ2-1; unclear D gene. TRBV23-1 is filed as an ORF, its function uncertain. V lost 3 bases and J lost 7, with 13 bases in between. CDR3 length: 14 amino acids. The CDR3 spells CASSHRPHRNEQFF. CDR3 in DNA: TGCGCCAGCAGTCACCGGCCTCACAGAAATGAGCAGTTCTTC.

The V gene is TRBV5-1, the J gene TRBJ2-4, with 7 bases identical to TRBD1. V lost 3 bases to trimming and J lost 3 bases; unmatched junction nucleotides: 0. CDR3 length equals 13 residues. CDR1 is SGHRS, CDR2 YFSETQ, per germline. As DNA, the CDR3 is TGCGCCAGCAGCTCAGGGGGCAAAAACATTCAGTACTTC. This encodes CASSSGGKNIQYF. The variable domain in full, completed from reference TRBV5-1 and TRBJ2-4, reads KAGVTQTPRYLIKTRGQQVTLSCSPISGHRSVSWYQQTPGQGLQFLFEYFSETQRNKGNFPGRFSGRQFSNSRSEMNVSTLELGDSALYLCASSSGGKNIQYFGAGTRLSVL.

Here the CDR3 reads CSVSASQGLLYEQYF. CDR3 sequence (DNA): TGCAGCGTAAGCGCATCACAGGGTTTGTTGTACGAGCAGTACTTC. The rearrangement joins TRBV29-1 to TRBJ2-7; TRBD1 might be the D (6 bases). This CDR3 is built from 15 residues. Per germline, CDR1 SQVTM and CDR2 ANQGSEA. Between the trimmed V and J ends, which lost 6 bases and 4 bases, there was a span of 22 bases.

This chain uses TRBV5-8 with TRBJ2-5, with D hard to call. Germline V gives CDR1 SGHTS, CDR2 YDEGEE. CDR3 length: 13 residues. V was cut by 2 bases and J by 2 bases, with 7 bases left in between. CDR3 region: CASSFSGQETQYF. The DNA for the CDR3 is TGTGCCAGCAGCTTTTCTGGTCAAGAGACCCAGTACTTC.

V and J are TRBV6-6 and TRBJ2-7; TRBD2 might be the D (6 bases). From germline, CDR1 is MNHNY and CDR2 SVGAGI (reference sequence). With 8 bases removed from V and 4 bases from J, the gap between germline ends came to 12 bases. The length of the CDR3 is 12 residues. The chain's CDR3 is CASSGTAYEQYF. DNA of the CDR3: TGTGCCAGCTCGGGGACTGCATACGAGCAGTACTTC.

In its sample, this clone was seen once. The sample contains more than one DNA sequence encoding this CDR3. The chain uses TRBV5-1 and TRBJ2-4; 8 nucleotides align to TRBD1. The germline gives CDR1 SGHRS, CDR2 YFSETQ. There are 16 residues in the CDR3. The V gene end was trimmed by 1 base and the J gene end by 0 bases; junction bases not matched to a gene: 3. In DNA form, the CDR3 reads TGCGCCAGCAGCTTGCAGGGGGCTTTAGCCAAAAACATTCAGTACTTC. Translating it yields CASSLQGALAKNIQYF.

The chain uses TRBV9 and TRBJ2-3, with D perhaps matching TRBD1 or TRBD2 (6 bases each). The V gene lost 6 bases and the J gene lost 0 bases, with 14 bases spanning the gap. CDR3 length: 15 amino acids. The V gene's germline CDR1 is SGDLS and CDR2 YYNGEE. CDR3 bases: TGTGCCAGCACGAGGGGGGATAGGAGCACAGATACGCAGTATTTT. It specifies CASTRGDRSTDTQYF.

The CDR3 sequence: CASSLMQGAGEQYF. CDR3 DNA sequence: TGTGCCAGCAGCTTAATGCAGGGGGCGGGCGAGCAGTACTTC. The chain carries TRBV7-2 and TRBJ2-7; 8 nucleotides line up with TRBD1. V lost 2 bases, J lost 6 bases, and 6 bases stayed unmatched. The germline V gene encodes CDR1 SGHTA and CDR2 FQGNSA. This CDR3 has 14 amino acids.

This clone came up a few times. V gene TRBV29-1 combines with J gene TRBJ2-1; TRBD2 is a possible D gene (7 bases). The ends were cut back, 1 base at V and 0 bases at J, with 19 bases in the middle. Germline CDR1 reads SQVTM; CDR2 reads ANQGSEA. The CDR3 consists of 18 residues. The CDR3 sequence: CSVEVPGGTPSSYNEQFF. The CDR3 DNA sequence: TGCAGCGTTGAAGTTCCGGGGGGCACCCCAAGCTCCTACAATGAGCAGTTCTTC.

The chain carries TRBV7-9 and TRBJ2-2; 8 bases match TRBD1. The CDR3 contains 18 residues. The germline gives CDR1 SEHNR, CDR2 FQNEAQ (reference sequence). The junction had 19 bases not matched to a gene; V was cut back by 5 bases and J by 8 bases. The CDR3 protein is CASSARVRGPSEKGELFF. DNA of the CDR3: TGTGCCAGCAGCGCCAGAGTCAGGGGGCCCTCGGAGAAAGGGGAGCTGTTTTTT.

The chain joins TRBV2 to TRBJ2-2, with 8 bases identical to TRBD2. The germline gives CDR1 SNHLY, CDR2 FYNNEI. This CDR3 is built from 13 residues. With V trimmed by 8 bases and J by 6 bases, 5 bases remained unmatched. The CDR3 DNA reads as TGTGCCAGCGCGGGACTAGTCCCCGGGGAGCTGTTTTTT. This translates into CASAGLVPGELFF. Full variable domain (rest looked up from reference TRBV2 and TRBJ2-2): EPEVTQTPSHQVTQMGQEVILRCVPISNHLYFYWYRQILGQKVEFLVSFYNNEISEKSEIFDDQFSVERPDGSNFTLKIRSTKLEDSAMYFCASAGLVPGELFFGEGSRLTVL.

The chain links TRBV11-2 to TRBJ1-6, with D unresolved. Trimming stripped 2 bases from V and 6 bases from J, with 23 bases between. This CDR3 has 19 amino acids. From germline, CDR1 is SGHAT and CDR2 FQNNGV. CDR3 loop: CASSLRRGSWGFGNSPLHF. CDR3 nucleotide sequence: TGTGCCAGCAGCTTACGCCGTGGATCATGGGGATTTGGTAATTCACCCCTCCACTTT. The variable domain in full, completed from reference TRBV11-2 and TRBJ1-6, reads EAGVAQSPRYKIIEKRQSVAFWCNPISGHATLYWYQQILGQGPKLLIQFQNNGVVDDSQLPKDRFSAERLKGVDSTLKIQPAKLEDSAVYLCASSLRRGSWGFGNSPLHFGNGTRLTVT.

The chain combines TRBV5-6 with TRBJ1-4, with D possibly being TRBD1 (6 bases). The germline V gene has CDR1 SGHDT and CDR2 YYEEEE. There are 13 residues in the CDR3. Trimming left V 7 bases short and J 5 bases short, with 12 bases between. In DNA form, the CDR3 reads TGTGCCAGCCGGGGGCAGTTGAATGAAAAACTGTTTTTT. Encoded protein: CASRGQLNEKLFF.

This clone was picked up a small number of times. The gene calls are TRBV18 and TRBJ2-1; TRBD1 agrees at 7 bases. CDR3 length: 13 amino acids. With V trimmed by 4 bases and J by 8 bases, 5 bases remained unmatched. In germline, CDR1 is KGHSH, CDR2 LQKENI. The DNA for the CDR3 is TGTGCCAGCTCACAACAGGGGATGGATGAGCAGTTCTTC. It encodes CASSQQGMDEQFF.

The V call is TRBV4-3, the J call TRBJ1-1; a possible D gene is TRBD1 (5 bases). The germline V gene encodes CDR1 LGHNA and CDR2 YSLEER. This CDR3 region has 18 residues. The V and J ends lost 3 bases and 1 base respectively, with 21 bases between them. This chain's CDR3 is CASSHYGEGRQKNTEAFF. CDR3 DNA sequence: TGCGCCAGCAGCCACTATGGGGAGGGGCGGCAGAAGAACACTGAAGCTTTCTTT.

This chain links TRBV9 with TRBJ1-5; D ambiguous. Germline V gene sequence: CDR1 SGDLS, CDR2 YYNGEE. This CDR3 is built from 15 residues. The V end lost 5 bases, the J end lost 0 bases, and 12 bases lay between the germline ends. CDR3 bases: TGTGCCAGCAGTCTAGAGGGCTATAGCAATCAGCCCCAGCATTTT. Amino acid sequence: CASSLEGYSNQPQHF.

Here the CDR3 reads CASSIYLGSYNEQFF. CDR3 DNA sequence: TGTGCCAGTAGTATATATCTCGGGTCCTACAATGAGCAGTTCTTC. This sequence joins TRBV19 and TRBJ2-1; D is ambiguous. The CDR3 extends over 15 amino acids. CDR1 is LNHDA and CDR2 is SQIVND in the germline V gene (reference sequence). Trimming removed 2 bases at V and 1 base at J, with 9 bases between.

V gene TRBV4-1 combines with J gene TRBJ1-2; maybe TRBD1 (6 bases). Germline V gene sequence: CDR1 MGHRA, CDR2 YSYEKL. With 3 bases removed from V and 2 bases from J, the gap between germline ends came to 16 bases. This CDR3 is 16 amino acids long. CDR3: CASSQLTGIGNYGYTF. The DNA of the CDR3 is TGCGCCAGCAGCCAGCTTACAGGGATCGGGAACTATGGCTACACCTTC.

In nucleotides, the CDR3 is TGTGCCAGCAGCAAAGTTCCACCCCTCCACTTT. Residues: CASSKVPPLHF. This chain links TRBV21-1 with TRBJ1-6. TRBV21-1 is noted as a pseudogene. The CDR3 runs 11 residues.

The sample holds a few counts of this clone. The chain has TRBV11-2 and TRBJ2-3, with 9 positions matching TRBD1. The V gene's germline CDR1 is SGHAT and CDR2 FQNNGV. J lost 5 bases, V lost 0 bases, and 9 bases had no gene match. This CDR3 has 17 amino acids. CDR3 bases: TGTGCCAGCAGCTTAGAAACCGACAGGGGGAGGAGAGATACGCAGTATTTT. Translated, it gives CASSLETDRGRRDTQYF. Supplemented by reference TRBV11-2 and TRBJ2-3, the full variable domain reads EAGVAQSPRYKIIEKRQSVAFWCNPISGHATLYWYQQILGQGPKLLIQFQNNGVVDDSQLPKDRFSAERLKGVDSTLKIQPAKLEDSAVYLCASSLETDRGRRDTQYFGPGTRLTVL.

The chain recombines TRBV6-6 with TRBJ2-7; D tentatively fits TRBD1 or TRBD2 (5 bases each). CDR3 length: 13 amino acids. The germline gives CDR1 MNHNY, CDR2 SVGAGI (reference sequence). Trimming cost V 6 bases and J 1 base, with 10 bases left between them. CDR3 protein: CASRGTPSYEQYF. Here the CDR3 DNA reads TGTGCCAGCAGGGGGACCCCGTCCTACGAGCAGTACTTC.

The CDR3 DNA reads as TGCGCCAGCAGCTTGGTTGCAGGGGCGAACACCGGGGAGCTGTTTTTT. Protein sequence: CASSLVAGANTGELFF. This chain joins TRBV5-1 and TRBJ2-2, with a weak D call TRBD1 (6 bases). The ends were cut back, 0 bases at V and 0 bases at J, with 9 bases in the middle. Germline CDR1 is SGHRS and CDR2 is YFSETQ. CDR3 size: 16 residues.